The 5 T cell receptor beta chains below all came from one sample that was sequenced in a study of T cell clonality in common variable immunodeficiency (dated by TCRdb to the mid-2010s). The library was prepared using the immunoSEQ multiplex PCR assay. The immuneACCESS repertoire file appears here via TCRdb, limited to in-frame rearrangements. These files lack a portion of the clones; in checked studies, under half of the deficit traces to unresolved V genes, and the cause of the others is not known. The table gives about 59,000 clones for this sample, with none occurring only once. About 0.85% of the sample goes to the ten largest clones. The specimen sequenced was peripheral blood mononuclear cells. The origin of the receptors is a person aged 18-70 years in good health.

Turning to this clone: The read finishes 3 residues shy of the CDR3 end, and the germline J gene is used to complete it. This chain uses TRBV25-1 with TRBJ2-2; D remains unclear. Germline-derived CDR1 and CDR2 are MGHDK and SYGVNS. The CDR3 spans 14 residues. The ends were cut back, 3 bases at V and 6 bases at J, with 11 bases in the middle. The CDR3 here is CASSEQLRSGELFF. The sequenced CDR3 bases are TGTGCCAGCAGTGAGCAGTTAAGGTCCGGGGAG.

There are many counts of this clone. The observed sequence ends 3 residues before the CDR3 terminus, with the missing tail filled in from the germline J gene. V and J are TRBV5-4 and TRBJ1-2; TRBD1 agrees at 8 bases. Germline V gene sequence: CDR1 SGHNT, CDR2 YYREEE (reference sequence). The CDR3 consists of 15 residues. The ends lost 1 base at V and 3 bases at J; junction bases unmatched: 5. CDR3 DNA, as far as it was read: TGTGCCAGCAGCTTGCGAGGACAGGGCCACTATGGC. Translated, it gives CASSLRGQGHYG. The CDR3 reads in full as CASSLRGQGHYGYTF.

This clone was recorded at least ten times. The read gets to within 3 residues of the CDR3 end, and the germline J gene fills in the rest. The V call is TRBV19, the J call TRBJ2-2, with 7 nucleotides matching TRBD1. V trimming: 7 bases; J trimming: 1 base; junction bases outside the gene matches: 6. Germline CDR1 LNHDA, CDR2 SQIVND (reference sequence). The CDR3 is 15 amino acids. CDR3 sequence reads: CASISGQLNTGELFF. The covered CDR3 bases are TGTGCCAGTATCTCGGGACAGCTGAACACCGGGGAG.

This clone was detected only a few times. The DNA ends 3 residues before the CDR3 does, and the rest of the CDR3 is filled in from the germline J gene. The chain has TRBV19 and TRBJ2-3; TRBD1 matches 9 bases. The CDR3 has 15 amino acids. The V gene's germline CDR1 is LNHDA and CDR2 SQIVND (reference sequence). CDR3 residues: CASSIGTGSYETQYF. The sequenced part of the CDR3 DNA is TGTGCCAGTAGTATTGGGACAGGGTCGTACGAGACG.

This clone was counted at least ten times. The CDR3 is cut off 3 residues early in the read; its end comes from the germline J gene. This chain uses TRBV7-2 with TRBJ2-3; 7 bases are a match to TRBD2. Germline V CDR1 and CDR2: SGHTA, FQGNSA. V was pared by 0 bases and J by 4 bases, with 7 bases of the junction left unmatched. The CDR3 has 16 residues. CDR3 bases read: TGTGCCAGCAGCTTAGCGCCGGAGCGGGATTCAGATACG. Translation: CASSLAPERDSDT. From start to end, the CDR3 is CASSLAPERDSDTQYF.